Listed here are 25 T cell receptor beta chains from one sample, sequenced in a study. TCRdb called the 5' RACE reads again in MiXCR, with one record for every CDR3 protein. The table lists about 54,000 distinct CDR3 sequences, 17% of them singletons. Sequenced sample: naive CD4+ T cells sorted from blood. The subset: naive CD4+ T cells, CD4+CD45RA+CD25-. These receptors were taken from a female donor with breast cancer.

This clonotype was observed a handful of times. The V and J genes are TRBV7-2 and TRBJ1-5; D is ambiguous. This CDR3 contains 13 residues. Per the germline V gene, CDR1 is SGHTA and CDR2 is FQGNSA. V lost 2 bases and J lost 3, with 5 bases in between. The CDR3 DNA reads as TGTGCCAGCAGCTTACAGATCAATCAGCCCCAGCATTTT. Translating it yields CASSLQINQPQHF.

This clonotype was detected only a few times. The chain has TRBV7-2 and TRBJ1-2; 7 nucleotides align to TRBD1. The CDR3 consists of 14 residues. Germline CDR1 and CDR2: SGHTA and FQGNSA. Germline trimming cut 3 bases from V and 0 bases from J; bases unmatched to any gene: 1. CDR3 sequence: CASSLGQTNYGYTF. CDR3 nucleotide sequence: TGTGCCAGCAGCTTGGGACAGACTAACTATGGCTACACCTTC.

This clonotype was detected ten times or more. The rearrangement uses TRBV29-1 and TRBJ1-5, with D maybe TRBD1 (5 bases). The CDR3 consists of 13 residues. V lost 8 bases and J 0 bases, leaving 11 bases between the germline ends. CDR1 and CDR2 (germline): SQVTM, ANQGSEA. The CDR3, as DNA: TGCAGCACCCTTGACAGTAGCAATCAGCCCCAGCATTTT. Its protein is CSTLDSSNQPQHF.

This clonotype was seen more than once but under ten times. This chain connects TRBV7-9 to TRBJ2-2; weak D call: TRBD1 (6 bases). Trimming took 5 bases from V and 6 from J, leaving 13 bases between them. The CDR3 sequence is 14 residues long. Germline V gene lookup returns CDR1 SEHNR and CDR2 FQNEAQ (reference sequence). CDR3 loop: CASSKTGSAGELFF. The CDR3 DNA follows: TGTGCCAGCAGCAAAACAGGGTCGGCCGGGGAGCTGTTTTTT.

The chain employs TRBV5-1 and TRBJ2-3; tentative D call: TRBD1 (5 bases). Germline V gives CDR1 SGHRS, CDR2 YFSETQ. The V end lost 0 bases, the J end lost 2 bases, and 10 bases lay between the germline ends. CDR3 size: 15 residues. CDR3: CASSLEGANTDTQYF. The CDR3, as DNA: TGCGCCAGCAGCTTGGAAGGGGCGAACACAGATACGCAGTATTTT.

This clonotype is medium-sized (0.01 to 0.1%) in the sample. This chain joins TRBV6-5 and TRBJ1-1; D is unclear. There are 13 residues in the CDR3. Between the trimmed V and J ends, which lost 4 bases and 1 base, there was a span of 7 bases. The V gene's germline CDR1 is MNHEY and CDR2 SVGAGI. CDR3 in amino acids: CASSFRGNTEAFF. The CDR3, as DNA: TGTGCCAGCAGTTTCCGGGGGAACACTGAAGCTTTCTTT.

The chain is built from TRBV20-1 and TRBJ2-4; D might be TRBD1 or TRBD2, each matching 5 bases. Trimming left V 7 bases short and J 2 bases short, with 12 bases between. Per germline, CDR1 DFQATT and CDR2 SNEGSKA (reference sequence). CDR3 length: 13 residues. DNA of the CDR3: TGCAGTGGATTCGAGGGGACCAAAAACATTCAGTACTTC. Translating it yields CSGFEGTKNIQYF.

The chain recombines TRBV5-5 with TRBJ2-2, with D hard to call. The CDR3 runs to 15 residues. The germline V gene encodes CDR1 SGHKS and CDR2 YYEKEE (reference sequence). Trimming pared 3 bases from V and 9 bases from J, leaving 18 bases between. CDR3 nucleotides: TGTGCCAGCAGCTCCAGAACCAGCGACGGCCGGGAGCTGTTTTTT. This translates into CASSSRTSDGRELFF.

About this clonotype itself: Since a much larger clone is just one base distant, this may be a read error. V is TRBV5-1 and J is TRBJ2-1, with a tentative D call TRBD2 (6 bases). The CDR3 has 15 residues. CDR1 is SGHRS, CDR2 YFSETQ, per germline. The CDR3 sequence: CASSPVADSYNERFF. In DNA form, the CDR3 reads TGCGCCAGCAGCCCGGTAGCGGATTCCTACAATGAGCGGTTCTTC.

This clonotype was seen more than once but under ten times. The chain is built from TRBV10-3 and TRBJ2-1; TRBD2 aligns across 8 bases. This CDR3 is built from 16 residues. The junction had 10 bases not matched to a gene; V was cut back by 2 bases and J by 7 bases. Germline V gene lookup returns CDR1 ENHRY and CDR2 SYGVKD. CDR3 bases: TGTGCCATCAGTGAGAAAGAACGGGGGGGTCTAAATGAGCAGTTCTTC. Translation gives CAISEKERGGLNEQFF.

As regards this clonotype: Because the CDR3 is missing its conserved closing phenylalanine or tryptophan, this is likely a read error. The V call is TRBV6-5, the J call TRBJ1-1, with D uncertain. Trimming left V 0 bases short and J 6 bases short, with 8 bases between. The CDR3 covers 13 residues. Germline assignment: CDR1 MNHEY and CDR2 SVGAGI. The CDR3 loop reads CASSYSTPPEAFC. The CDR3 nucleotides read TGTGCCAGCAGTTACTCGACGCCACCTGAAGCTTTCTGT.

This clonotype was counted only a few times. The CDR3 nucleotides read TGTGCCAGCAGCGACTCCGGGACAGGGGGAGCTTTCTTT. This sequence encodes CASSDSGTGGAFF. This chain links TRBV7-9 with TRBJ1-1; 11 bases align to TRBD1. The CDR3 covers 13 residues. The germline CDR1 and CDR2 sequences are SEHNR and FQNEAQ (reference sequence). With 5 bases clipped from V and 10 bases from J, the junction kept 6 bases outside the gene matches.

The sample holds many counts of this clonotype. The chain uses TRBV29-1 and TRBJ1-1; possible D gene TRBD1, 6 bases. The V end lost 7 bases, the J end lost 1 base, and 10 bases lay between the germline ends. This CDR3 is built from 12 residues. CDR1 is SQVTM and CDR2 is ANQGSEA in the germline V gene. CDR3 bases: TGCAGCGGGGGACATCCGAACACTGAAGCTTTCTTT. Residues: CSGGHPNTEAFF.

To note about this clonotype: With a much larger clone just one base away, this may be a read error. V and J are TRBV11-2 and TRBJ2-5; D is undetermined. The CDR3 covers 13 residues. Per germline, CDR1 SGHAT and CDR2 FQNNGV. The CDR3 DNA sequence: TGTGCCAGCCGCTTTGCACAGCGAGATACCCAGTACTTC. This codes for CASRFAQRDTQYF.

This clonotype was counted between two and nine times. J is TRBJ2-5 and V is TRBV24-1; D possibly corresponds to TRBD1 (6 bases). CDR1 is KGHDR and CDR2 is SFDVKD in the germline V gene. V was trimmed by 4 bases and J by 2 bases, leaving 16 bases between them. The CDR3 runs 16 residues. CDR3 DNA sequence: TGTGCCACCAGTGACACCAACAGGGCCCCACAAGAGACCCAGTACTTC. Encoded protein: CATSDTNRAPQETQYF.

The DNA of the CDR3 is TGCGCCAGCAGCCAAGATCCCCAGAGCTCTGGAAACACCATATATTTT. Translated, it gives CASSQDPQSSGNTIYF. The chain carries TRBV4-1 and TRBJ1-3, with no clear D. Germline assignment: CDR1 MGHRA and CDR2 YSYEKL. V lost 0 bases, J lost 0 bases, and 9 bases lay in between. CDR3 length: 16 amino acids.

This clonotype was found many times. This rearrangement joins TRBV6-1 to TRBJ2-7; D gene uncertain. Trimming cost V 2 bases and J 1 base, with 12 bases left between them. Germline CDR1 MNHNS, CDR2 SASEGT. The CDR3 runs 15 residues. The DNA of the CDR3 is TGTGCCAGCAGTGAAAATCCGGCAGGATCCTACGAGCAGTACTTC. Translating it yields CASSENPAGSYEQYF.

This clonotype was observed a few times. The chain has TRBV5-1 and TRBJ1-3, with D unresolved. Germline CDR1 reads SGHRS; CDR2 reads YFSETQ. The CDR3 spans 13 residues. V shed 5 bases and J shed 0 bases, with 6 bases lying between them. CDR3 protein: CASSLNSGNTIYF. In nucleotides, the CDR3 is TGCGCCAGCAGTTTAAACTCTGGAAACACCATATATTTT.

This clonotype was picked up many times. The chain combines TRBV20-1 with TRBJ2-7; 9 positions match TRBD1. CDR1 and CDR2 from the germline V gene are DFQATT and SNEGSKA (reference sequence). The CDR3 extends over 15 amino acids. The J segment lost 0 bases and the V segment lost 4 bases, leaving 7 bases of the junction unmatched. The chain's CDR3 is CSATPGTGSSYEQYF. CDR3 nucleotide sequence: TGCAGTGCTACGCCCGGGACAGGGAGCTCCTACGAGCAGTACTTC.

This clonotype showed up just a few times. V gene TRBV7-9 combines with J gene TRBJ1-2; tentative D call: TRBD1 (5 bases). Germline values: CDR1 SEHNR, CDR2 FQNEAQ (reference sequence). Trimming stripped 5 bases from V and 7 bases from J, with 20 bases between. The CDR3 spans 15 residues. As DNA, the CDR3 is TGTGCCAGCAGCCCTCTCGTGGGGGAAGGGACTGGCTACACCTTC. Translating it yields CASSPLVGEGTGYTF. Filled out from reference TRBV7-9 and TRBJ1-2, the complete variable domain reads DTGVSQNPRHKITKRGQNVTFRCDPISEHNRLYWYRQTLGQGPEFLTYFQNEAQLEKSRLLSDRFSAERPKGSFSTLEIQRTEQGDSAMYLCASSPLVGEGTGYTFGSGTRLTVV.

This clonotype has just a few counts. V usage is TRBV7-8 and J usage is TRBJ2-7; 11 bases map to TRBD1. The CDR3 loop spans 19 amino acids. The V and J ends lost 0 bases and 7 bases, in that order; junction bases with no gene match: 17. Germline values: CDR1 SGHVS, CDR2 FQNEAQ. The CDR3 nucleotides are TGTGCCAGCAGCTTAGCTAAAGGATTCGGACAGGGGGCCTTAGGGGAGCAGTACTTC. Translated, it gives CASSLAKGFGQGALGEQYF.

This clonotype was observed at least ten times. The CDR3 sequence is CASSLGQVRHTQYF. CDR3 nucleotide sequence: TGTGCCAGCAGTTTAGGGCAGGTCCGGCATACGCAGTATTTT. The genes are TRBV12-3 or TRBV12-4 and TRBJ2-3, with D hard to call. The CDR3 spans 14 residues. V was clipped by 1 base and J by 7 bases, with 12 bases between them.

This chain connects TRBV29-1 to TRBJ1-2; D remains ambiguous. Germline CDR1 SQVTM, CDR2 ANQGSEA. The CDR3 runs to 12 residues. V was cut by 3 bases and J by 6 bases, with 11 bases left in between. CDR3 in amino acids: CSVDPGYDGYTF. The CDR3 nucleotides are TGCAGCGTTGATCCGGGTTACGATGGCTACACCTTC.

There are a few counts of this clonotype. The chain links TRBV20-1 to TRBJ1-5; TRBD1 agrees at 7 bases. Looked up from germline, CDR1 is DFQATT and CDR2 is SNEGSKA (reference sequence). V trimming: 5 bases; J trimming: 1 base; junction bases outside the gene matches: 11. The CDR3 runs 16 residues. The CDR3 nucleotides read TGCAGTGCTGGGGACAGCTGGAGTGGCAGCAATCAGCCCCAGCATTTT. It codes for CSAGDSWSGSNQPQHF.

Concerning this clonotype: Since no conserved phenylalanine or tryptophan closes the CDR3, a read error is the likely cause. V gene TRBV7-3 combines with J gene TRBJ1-1, with D tentatively TRBD1 (6 bases). The CDR3 loop spans 14 amino acids. The V end was cut by 3 bases, the J end by 3 bases, with 11 bases between. Germline V gene lookup returns CDR1 SGHTA and CDR2 FQGTGA. The CDR3 protein is CASSLGGRDTEAFL. CDR3 DNA: TGTGCCAGCAGCTTGGGGGGGCGGGACACTGAAGCTTTCCTT.